This record looks at one T cell receptor (beta chain) sequence and its context. The record originates from a study of shared clonotypes between healthy human individuals. In the original analysis: ImmunoSEQ gave junction-only sequences without quality scores, so filtering differed. The assay was immunoSEQ multiplex PCR, and TCRdb's table has in-frame clones only and misses some. The D gene and trimming were derived from the DNA, and the V and J assignments and clone size from that table. The sample lists a few million clones, about 92% occurring once. The CDR3 spans 13 residues. The germline V gene has CDR1 SGHTS and CDR2 YDEGEE. V was pared by 4 bases and J by 6 bases, with 14 bases between.

V is TRBV5-8 and J is TRBJ2-7, with TRBD1 as a possible D gene (5 bases). This TCR was recovered from a young man in good health. Sequencing was done on a sample of naive CD4+ T cells sorted from blood. Indicated subset: CD45RA+ positively selected. Here the CDR3 reads CASSPKWGGEQYF. The CDR3 bases are TGTGCCAGCAGCCCGAAGTGGGGCGGCGAGCAGTACTTC.